This TCR beta chain emerged from a study of beta chain features in type 1 diabetes. The wider study: Cell yields, gender and age were comparable in patients and healthy donors.

The V end lost 4 bases, the J end lost 1 base, and 8 bases lay between the germline ends. The CDR3 length is 13 residues. Germline V lookup: CDR1 SGHNT, CDR2 YYREEE (reference sequence). There are a few counts of this clone. Expressed TCRB transcripts were sequenced because the entire RNA isolate underwent reverse transcription. Data came from immunoSEQ multiplex PCR; TCRdb stores just in-frame clones and leaves some out. The repertoire holds 250,000 to 350,000 clones, with about 14% as singletons. The sequenced sample consisted of central memory CD4+ T cells from blood. The chain links TRBV5-4 to TRBJ1-1; TRBD1 might be the D (5 bases). This TCR was recovered from a man aged 25-45 years in good health. The CDR3 DNA reads as TGTGCCAGCAGCCTGGACACGAACACTGAAGCTTTCTTT. It yields the protein CASSLDTNTEAFF.